These T cell receptor beta chains were read from a single sample in a study of cytomegalovirus exposure and HLA in healthy donors. Profiling relied on immunoSEQ multiplex PCR, and the TCRdb table lists in-frame clones only, not all of them. Seen here are 150,000 or so clones, 73% observed once, and the top ten hold 1.5% to 2%. Sequenced input: PBMCs. The receptors originated from a young woman in good health and CMV-seronegative. Both conserved end residues are part of each CDR3. D genes are given only for firm matches.

len,v_gene,d_gene,j_gene,CDR3aa
14,TRBV18,TRBD1,TRBJ2-3,CASSPGQGGDTQYF
16,TRBV7-2,NA,TRBJ1-3,CASSPSHGVEGNTIYF
16,TRBV5-5,TRBD1,TRBJ1-1,CASSSTLDRGGTEAFF
12,TRBV7-2,NA,TRBJ1-6,CATTGNNSPLHF
15,TRBV5-1,TRBD1,TRBJ2-1,CASASGQGSRNEQFF
16,TRBV28,TRBD2,TRBJ2-3,CASRPPSGQPPDTQYF
16,TRBV13,TRBD2,TRBJ2-1,CASSSGLAGGFNEQFF
14,TRBV7-3,TRBD1,TRBJ1-1,CASRSDRGGTEAFF
14,TRBV2,TRBD2,TRBJ2-5,CASNPASGSETQYF
17,TRBV2,TRBD1,TRBJ1-3,CASSEQAGGSSGNTIYF
17,TRBV30,TRBD1,TRBJ1-2,CAWSVAGQATAAYGYTF
16,TRBV7-2,NA,TRBJ2-1,CASSVPYTVLYNEQFF
12,TRBV7-2,NA,TRBJ2-7,CASSLFGYEQYF
15,TRBV5-1,NA,TRBJ2-2,CASSSWGPSTGELFF
13,TRBV29-1,TRBD1,TRBJ2-3,CSVGEGAPDTQYF
15,TRBV11-3,TRBD2,TRBJ2-1,CASSLGLAGYNEQFF
15,TRBV27,TRBD2,TRBJ2-1,CASSLRTAGLATQFF
14,TRBV5-1,NA,TRBJ2-1,CASSPLYRHNEQFF
16,TRBV7-9,NA,TRBJ1-3,CASSDYDRSSGNTIYF
16,TRBV4-3,NA,TRBJ2-2,CASSQDWAGRTGELFF
12,TRBV5-1,TRBD2,TRBJ2-1,CASTPSGSEQFF
13,TRBV9,NA,TRBJ2-1,CASSVAVYNEQFF